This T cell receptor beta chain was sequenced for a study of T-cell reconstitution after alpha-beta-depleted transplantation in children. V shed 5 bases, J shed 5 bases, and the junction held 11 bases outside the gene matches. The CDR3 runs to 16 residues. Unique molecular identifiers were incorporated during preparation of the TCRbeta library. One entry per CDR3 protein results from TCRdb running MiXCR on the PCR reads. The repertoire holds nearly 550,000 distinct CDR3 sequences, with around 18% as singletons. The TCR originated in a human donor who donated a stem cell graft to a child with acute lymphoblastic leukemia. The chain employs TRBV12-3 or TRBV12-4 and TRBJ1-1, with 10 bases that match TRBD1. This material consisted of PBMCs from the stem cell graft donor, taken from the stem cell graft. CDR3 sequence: CASSPAERQGATEAFF. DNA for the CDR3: TGTGCCAGCAGTCCCGCAGAAAGACAGGGGGCAACTGAAGCTTTCTTT.